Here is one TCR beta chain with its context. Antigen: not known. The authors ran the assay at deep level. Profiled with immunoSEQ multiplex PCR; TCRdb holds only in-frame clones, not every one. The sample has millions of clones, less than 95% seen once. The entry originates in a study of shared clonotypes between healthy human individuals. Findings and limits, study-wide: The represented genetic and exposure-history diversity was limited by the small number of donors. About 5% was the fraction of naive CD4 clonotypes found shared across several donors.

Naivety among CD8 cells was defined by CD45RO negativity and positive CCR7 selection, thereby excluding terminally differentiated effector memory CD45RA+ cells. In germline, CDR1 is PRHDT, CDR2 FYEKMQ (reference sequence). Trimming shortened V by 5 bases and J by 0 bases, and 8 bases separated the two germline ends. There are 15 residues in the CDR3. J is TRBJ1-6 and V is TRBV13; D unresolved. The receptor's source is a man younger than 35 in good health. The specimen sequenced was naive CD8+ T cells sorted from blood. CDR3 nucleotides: TGTGCCAGCAGCGGGTGGGGCTCCTATAATTCACCCCTCCACTTT. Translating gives CASSGWGSYNSPLHF.